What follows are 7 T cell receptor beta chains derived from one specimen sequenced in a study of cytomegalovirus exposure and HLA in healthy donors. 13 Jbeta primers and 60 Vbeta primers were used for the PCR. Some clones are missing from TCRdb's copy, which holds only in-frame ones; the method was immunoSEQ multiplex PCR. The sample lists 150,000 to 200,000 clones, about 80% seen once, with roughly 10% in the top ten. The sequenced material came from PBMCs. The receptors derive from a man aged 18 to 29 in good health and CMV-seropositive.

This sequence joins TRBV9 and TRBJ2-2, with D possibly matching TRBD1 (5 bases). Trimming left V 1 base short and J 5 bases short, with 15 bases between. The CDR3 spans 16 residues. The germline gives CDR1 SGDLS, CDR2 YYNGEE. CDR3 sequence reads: CASSVMSGSATGELFF. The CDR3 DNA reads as TGTGCCAGCAGCGTAATGTCAGGGTCGGCGACCGGGGAGCTGTTTTTT.

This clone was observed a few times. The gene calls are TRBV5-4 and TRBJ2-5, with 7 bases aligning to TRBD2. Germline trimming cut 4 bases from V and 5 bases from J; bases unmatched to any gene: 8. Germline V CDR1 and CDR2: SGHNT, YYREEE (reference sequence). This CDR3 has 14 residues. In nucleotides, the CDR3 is TGTGCCAGCAGCGAACGGGAGGTGGTTGAGACCCAGTACTTC. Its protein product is CASSEREVVETQYF.

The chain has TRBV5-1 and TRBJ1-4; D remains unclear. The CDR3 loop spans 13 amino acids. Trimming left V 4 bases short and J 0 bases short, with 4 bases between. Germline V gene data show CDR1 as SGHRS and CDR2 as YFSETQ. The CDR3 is CASSRATNEKLFF. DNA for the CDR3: TGCGCCAGCAGCAGAGCAACTAATGAAAAACTGTTTTTT. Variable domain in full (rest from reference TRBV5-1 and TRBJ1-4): KAGVTQTPRYLIKTRGQQVTLSCSPISGHRSVSWYQQTPGQGLQFLFEYFSETQRNKGNFPGRFSGRQFSNSRSEMNVSTLELGDSALYLCASSRATNEKLFFGSGTQLSVL.

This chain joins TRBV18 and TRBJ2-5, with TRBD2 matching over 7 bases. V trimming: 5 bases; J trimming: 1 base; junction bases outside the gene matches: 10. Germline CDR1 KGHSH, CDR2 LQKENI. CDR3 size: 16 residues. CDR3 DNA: TGTGCCAGCTCAAGCGGGACCAGCCCCCTCCAAGAGACCCAGTACTTC. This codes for CASSSGTSPLQETQYF.

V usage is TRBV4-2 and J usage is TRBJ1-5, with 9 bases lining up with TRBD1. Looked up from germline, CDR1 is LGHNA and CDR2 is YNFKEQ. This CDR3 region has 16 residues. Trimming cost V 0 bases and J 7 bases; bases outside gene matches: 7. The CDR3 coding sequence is TGTGCCAGCAGCCAAGATTCGGGACAGGGATGGCAGCCCCAGCATTTT. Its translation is CASSQDSGQGWQPQHF.

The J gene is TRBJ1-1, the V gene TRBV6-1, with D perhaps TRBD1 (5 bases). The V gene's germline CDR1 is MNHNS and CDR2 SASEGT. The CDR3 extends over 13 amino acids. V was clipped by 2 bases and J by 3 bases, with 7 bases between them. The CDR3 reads CASSESGDTEAFF. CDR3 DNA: TGTGCCAGCAGTGAATCGGGGGACACTGAAGCTTTCTTT.

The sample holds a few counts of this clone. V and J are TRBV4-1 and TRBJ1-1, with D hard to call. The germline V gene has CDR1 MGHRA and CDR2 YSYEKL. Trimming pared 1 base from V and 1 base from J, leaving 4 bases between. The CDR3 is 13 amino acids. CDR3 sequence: CASSQARNTEAFF. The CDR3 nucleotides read TGCGCCAGCAGCCAAGCGAGGAACACTGAAGCTTTCTTT.